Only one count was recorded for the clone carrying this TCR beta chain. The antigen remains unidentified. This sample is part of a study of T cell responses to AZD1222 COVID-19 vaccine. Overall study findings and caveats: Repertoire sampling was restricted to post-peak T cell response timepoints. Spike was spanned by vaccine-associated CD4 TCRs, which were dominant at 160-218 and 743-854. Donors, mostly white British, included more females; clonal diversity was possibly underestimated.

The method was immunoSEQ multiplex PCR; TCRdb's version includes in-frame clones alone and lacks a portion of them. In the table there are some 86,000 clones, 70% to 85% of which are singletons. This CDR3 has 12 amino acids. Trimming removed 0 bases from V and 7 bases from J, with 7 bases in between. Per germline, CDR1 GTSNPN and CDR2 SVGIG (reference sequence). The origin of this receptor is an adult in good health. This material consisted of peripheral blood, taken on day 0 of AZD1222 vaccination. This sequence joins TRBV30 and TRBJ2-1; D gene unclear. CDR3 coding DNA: TGTGCCTGGAGTGTAGACGTGAATGAGCAGTTCTTC. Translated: CAWSVDVNEQFF.